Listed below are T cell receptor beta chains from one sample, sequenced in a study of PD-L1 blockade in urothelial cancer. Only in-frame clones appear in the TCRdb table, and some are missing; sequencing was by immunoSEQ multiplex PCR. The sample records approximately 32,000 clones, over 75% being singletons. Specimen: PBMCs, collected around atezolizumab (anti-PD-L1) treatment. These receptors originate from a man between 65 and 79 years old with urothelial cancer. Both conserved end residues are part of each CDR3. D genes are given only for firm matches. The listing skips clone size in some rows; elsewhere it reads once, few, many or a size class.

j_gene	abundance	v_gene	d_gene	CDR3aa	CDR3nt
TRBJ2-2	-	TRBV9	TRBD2	CASSVAGGPTGELFF	TGTGCCAGCAGCGTAGCGGGGGGGCCCACCGGGGAGCTGTTTTTT
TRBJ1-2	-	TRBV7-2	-	CASSLGEEQPYGYTF	TGTGCCAGCAGCTTAGGAGAAGAACAGCCCTATGGCTACACCTTC
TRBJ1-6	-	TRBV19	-	CASSQGWRSPLHF	TGTGCCAGTAGTCAGGGTTGGAGATCACCCCTCCACTTT
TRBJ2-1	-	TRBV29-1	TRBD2	CSVGAAGAVEQFF	TGCAGCGTTGGGGCAGCGGGAGCGGTTGAGCAGTTCTTC
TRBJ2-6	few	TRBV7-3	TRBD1	CASSLNRGPGANVLTF	TGTGCCAGCAGCCTAAACAGGGGACCTGGGGCCAACGTCCTGACTTTC
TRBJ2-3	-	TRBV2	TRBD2	CASRADSGRADTQYF	TGTGCCAGCAGGGCCGATAGCGGGAGAGCAGATACGCAGTATTTT
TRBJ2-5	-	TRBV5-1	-	CASSLADARRETQYF	TGCGCCAGCAGCTTGGCGGACGCAAGGAGGGAGACCCAGTACTTC
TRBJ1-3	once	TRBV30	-	CAWSFPRGTGNTIYF	TGTGCCTGGAGTTTCCCCAGGGGCACTGGAAACACCATATATTTT
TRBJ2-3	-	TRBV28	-	CASSLYYADTQYF	TGTGCCAGCAGTTTATACTACGCAGATACGCAGTATTTT
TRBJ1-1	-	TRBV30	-	CAWSPGGPEAFF	TGTGCCTGGAGTCCTGGAGGGCCTGAAGCTTTCTTT
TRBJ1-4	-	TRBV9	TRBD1	CASSSGQGSEKLFF	TGTGCCAGCAGCTCGGGACAGGGAAGCGAAAAACTGTTTTTT
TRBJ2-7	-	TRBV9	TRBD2	CASSVGASGSSEQYF	TGTGCCAGCAGCGTAGGGGCTAGCGGGAGCTCCGAGCAGTACTTC
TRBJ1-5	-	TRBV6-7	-	CASTRQASNQPQHF	TGTGCCAGCACCAGACAGGCTAGCAATCAGCCCCAGCATTTT
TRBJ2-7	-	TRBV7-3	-	CASSLRAGSEQYF	TGTGCCAGCAGCTTAAGGGCAGGGTCTGAGCAGTACTTC
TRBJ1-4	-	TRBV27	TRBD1	CASSFGTGSPEKLFF	TGTGCCAGCAGTTTCGGGACAGGGAGCCCTGAAAAACTGTTTTTT
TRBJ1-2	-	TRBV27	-	CASSLEGDGYTF	TGTGCCAGCAGCTTAGAAGGGGATGGCTACACCTTC
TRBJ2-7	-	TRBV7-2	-	CASSLGGIEQYF	TGTGCCAGCAGCTTAGGAGGAATCGAGCAGTACTTC
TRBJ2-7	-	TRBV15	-	CATSRDSSFEQYF	TGTGCCACCAGCAGAGATTCCAGTTTTGAGCAGTACTTC
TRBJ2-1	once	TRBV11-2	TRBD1	CASSPGRGKGNEQFF	TGTGCCAGCAGCCCAGGCAGGGGGAAGGGAAATGAGCAGTTCTTC
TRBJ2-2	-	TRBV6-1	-	CASSVRVDGELFF	TGTGCCAGCAGTGTCAGGGTTGACGGGGAGCTGTTTTTT
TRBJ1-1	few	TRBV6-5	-	CASTDTYPSYTEAFF	TGTGCCAGCACCGATACATACCCATCTTACACTGAAGCTTTCTTT
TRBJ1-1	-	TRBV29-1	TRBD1	CSVERQGQSGAFF	TGCAGCGTTGAACGACAGGGACAGAGTGGGGCTTTCTTT
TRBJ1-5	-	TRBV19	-	CASRREVSNQPQHF	TGTGCCAGCCGCCGTGAGGTGAGCAATCAGCCCCAGCATTTT
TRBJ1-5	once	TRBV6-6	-	CASSPSGGDQPQHF	TGTGCCAGCAGTCCCTCGGGGGGGGACCAGCCCCAGCATTTT
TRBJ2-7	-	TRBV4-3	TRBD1	CASSQDKGGQVVYEQYF	TGCGCCAGCAGCCAAGATAAAGGGGGACAGGTTGTCTACGAGCAGTACTTC
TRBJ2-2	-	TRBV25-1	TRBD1	CASRAGTGGNTGELFF	TGTGCCAGCAGGGCTGGGACAGGGGGGAACACCGGGGAGCTGTTTTTT
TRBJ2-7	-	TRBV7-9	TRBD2	CASSLATGTSGLAYEQYF	TGTGCCAGCAGCTTAGCAACCGGGACTAGCGGTCTCGCCTACGAGCAGTACTTC
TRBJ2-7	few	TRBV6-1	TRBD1	CASSVPGQGPTYEQYF	TGTGCCAGCAGTGTCCCCGGACAGGGGCCAACCTACGAGCAGTACTTC
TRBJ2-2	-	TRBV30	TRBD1	CAWTSTGGDTGELFF	TGTGCCTGGACATCCACAGGGGGCGATACCGGGGAGCTGTTTTTT
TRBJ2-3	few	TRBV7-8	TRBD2	CASGTSGTDTQYF	TGTGCCAGCGGGACTAGCGGTACAGATACGCAGTATTTT
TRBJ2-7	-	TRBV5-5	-	CASSLGIHEQYF	TGTGCCAGCAGCTTGGGTATCCACGAGCAGTACTTC
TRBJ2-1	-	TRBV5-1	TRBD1	CASSLVPRTGGYNEQFF	TGCGCCAGCAGCTTGGTGCCTAGGACAGGGGGCTACAATGAGCAGTTCTTC
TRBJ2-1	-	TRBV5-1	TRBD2	CASSQTSGRGYNEQFF	TGCGCCAGCAGCCAGACTAGCGGGAGAGGTTACAATGAGCAGTTCTTC
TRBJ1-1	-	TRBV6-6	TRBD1	CASTRGAGGSEAFF	TGTGCCAGCACCCGGGGGGCAGGGGGCTCTGAAGCTTTCTTT
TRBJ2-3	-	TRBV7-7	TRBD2	CASSPVAGGTDTQYF	TGTGCCAGCAGTCCGGTAGCGGGGGGCACAGATACGCAGTATTTT
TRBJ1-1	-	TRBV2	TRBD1	CASRGTGDAEAFF	TGTGCCAGCAGGGGGACAGGCGACGCTGAAGCTTTCTTT
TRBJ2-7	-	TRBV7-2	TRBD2	CASSLVPAGHYEQYF	TGTGCCAGCAGCTTAGTACCAGCGGGGCACTACGAGCAGTACTTC